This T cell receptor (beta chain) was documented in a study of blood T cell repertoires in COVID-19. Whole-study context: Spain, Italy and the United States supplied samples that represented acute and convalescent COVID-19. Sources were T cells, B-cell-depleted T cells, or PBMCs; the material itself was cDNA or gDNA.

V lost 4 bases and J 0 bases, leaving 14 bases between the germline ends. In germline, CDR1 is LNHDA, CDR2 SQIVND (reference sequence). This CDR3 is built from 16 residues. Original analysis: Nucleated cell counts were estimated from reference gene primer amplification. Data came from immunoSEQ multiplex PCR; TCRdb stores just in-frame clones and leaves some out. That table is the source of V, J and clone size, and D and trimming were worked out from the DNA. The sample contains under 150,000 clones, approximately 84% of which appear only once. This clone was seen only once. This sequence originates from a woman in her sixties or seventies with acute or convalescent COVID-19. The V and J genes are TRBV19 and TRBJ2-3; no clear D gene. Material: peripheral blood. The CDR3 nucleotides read TGTGCCAGTAGTAAAACAGAGCTCCTGAGCACAGATACGCAGTATTTT. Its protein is CASSKTELLSTDTQYF.